This passage covers 27 T cell receptor beta chains from one sample sequenced in a study of preoperative IRX-2 immunotherapy in early breast cancer. Regarding treatment: preoperative locoregional IRX-2 cytokine immunotherapy. The protocol was immunoSEQ multiplex PCR, while the TCRdb copy is restricted to in-frame clones and leaves out a portion. The table has roughly 35,000 clones, about 95% seen once; the top ten hold about 6%. Sampling was conducted from a patient treated with IRX-2 immunotherapy. Receptors originate from a human donor with breast cancer.

The CDR3 DNA reads TGCGCCAGCAGCCAATTCCTGACTGACTCAACTAATGAAAAACTGTTTTTT. Amino acids: CASSQFLTDSTNEKLFF. This rearrangement joins TRBV4-1 to TRBJ1-4; D not resolved. The CDR3 has 17 amino acids. Looked up from germline, CDR1 is MGHRA and CDR2 is YSYEKL. With 2 bases removed from V and 0 bases from J, the gap between germline ends came to 13 bases.

The table lists this clone with a count of one. V gene TRBV5-1 combines with J gene TRBJ2-1; 8 bases are shared with TRBD2. After removal of 1 base from V and 4 bases from J, the junction contained 4 bases not matched to a gene. The V gene's germline CDR1 is SGHRS and CDR2 YFSETQ. This CDR3 region has 15 residues. The CDR3 loop reads CASSLILAEYNEQFF. DNA for the CDR3: TGCGCCAGCAGCTTGATACTAGCGGAGTACAATGAGCAGTTCTTC.

V usage is TRBV28 and J usage is TRBJ2-2; D remains ambiguous. Germline values: CDR1 MDHEN, CDR2 SYDVKM. This CDR3 region has 11 residues. V was shortened by 6 bases and J by 6 bases, with 5 bases between the two germline ends. Written as DNA, the CDR3 is TGTGCCAGCAGATGGGCCGGGGAGCTGTTTTTT. This codes for CASRWAGELFF.

The rearrangement joins TRBV5-1 to TRBJ2-7; 11 nucleotides align to TRBD1. V shed 4 bases, J shed 1 base, and the junction held 4 bases outside the gene matches. The CDR3 is made up of 15 amino acids. The germline CDR1 and CDR2 sequences are SGHRS and YFSETQ. CDR3 coding DNA: TGCGCCAGCAGCCGGACAGGGGGCGATTCCTACGAGCAGTACTTC. This translates into CASSRTGGDSYEQYF.

V usage is TRBV9 and J usage is TRBJ2-3; D may match TRBD1 or TRBD2 (6 bases each). CDR1 and CDR2 from the germline V gene are SGDLS and YYNGEE. Between the trimmed V and J ends, which lost 6 bases and 0 bases, there was a span of 14 bases. This CDR3 contains 15 residues. The chain's CDR3 is CASKEGVGSTDTQYF. In DNA form, the CDR3 reads TGTGCCAGCAAGGAGGGGGTTGGGAGCACAGATACGCAGTATTTT.

The V and J genes are TRBV5-6 and TRBJ1-2, with D perhaps matching TRBD1 (6 bases). CDR1 SGHDT and CDR2 YYEEEE come from the germline V gene. The CDR3 totals 13 residues. Deletions cut 0 bases from V and 6 bases from J, with 9 bases between. The CDR3 spells CASSLGGPNGYTF. CDR3 sequence (DNA): TGTGCCAGCAGCTTGGGGGGGCCGAATGGCTACACCTTC.

V gene TRBV13 combines with J gene TRBJ2-7; D may correspond to TRBD1 or TRBD2 (6 bases each). V gave up 0 bases and J gave up 12 bases, with 24 bases separating them. CDR3 size: 16 residues. Per the germline V gene, CDR1 is PRHDT and CDR2 is FYEKMQ (reference sequence). The DNA of the CDR3 is TGTGCCAGCAGCTTAGGCCTTCTGGGGGGCGCCTCAGGTGCGTACTTC. It codes for CASSLGLLGGASGAYF.

Turning to this clone: Germline and junction disagree at one end, which may indicate a read error. V usage is TRBV7-3 and J usage is TRBJ2-5; D unclear. CDR1 and CDR2 (germline): SGHTA, FQGTGA. The CDR3 covers 15 residues. DNA for the CDR3: TGTGCCAGCAGTTTAAACCCAGGTGCTTCGGAGACCCAGTACTTC. Its translation is CASSLNPGASETQYF.

The gene calls are TRBV10-3 and TRBJ1-3; D not certain. This CDR3 has 14 amino acids. The germline V and J ends were trimmed by 0 bases and 3 bases, with 6 bases remaining between them. Germline loops: CDR1 ENHRY, CDR2 SYGVKD. CDR3 coding DNA: TGTGCCATCAGTGAGTCGAAGGGTGGAAACACCATATATTTT. Translated, it gives CAISESKGGNTIYF.

The J gene is TRBJ2-1, the V gene TRBV11-3; maybe TRBD1 (6 bases). The CDR3 loop spans 15 amino acids. CDR1 and CDR2 from the germline V gene are SGHNT and YENEEA. The V end was cut by 0 bases, the J end by 2 bases, with 8 bases between. This CDR3 is CASSLDGGPYNEQFF. Written as DNA, the CDR3 is TGTGCCAGCAGCTTAGATGGGGGCCCCTACAATGAGCAGTTCTTC.

The genes are TRBV7-2 and TRBJ1-6; D gene ambiguous. The CDR3 is made up of 15 amino acids. Trimming removed 4 bases at V and 2 bases at J, with 9 bases between. CDR1 is SGHTA, CDR2 FQGNSA, per germline. CDR3 region: CASSSRSTYNSPLHF. The DNA for the CDR3 is TGTGCCAGCAGCTCTCGATCCACCTATAATTCACCCCTCCACTTT.

This chain uses TRBV9 with TRBJ1-2, with 7 bases fitting TRBD1. V trimming: 0 bases; J trimming: 6 bases; junction bases outside the gene matches: 5. This CDR3 is 14 amino acids long. Germline CDR1 reads SGDLS; CDR2 reads YYNGEE. DNA of the CDR3: TGTGCCAGCAGCGTAGAAGGGGGCTCAGATGGCTACACCTTC. Translated: CASSVEGGSDGYTF.

This rearrangement joins TRBV28 to TRBJ2-3; D perhaps matches TRBD2 (6 bases). This CDR3 is built from 16 residues. Trimming shortened V by 6 bases and J by 4 bases, and 20 bases separated the two germline ends. Germline V gives CDR1 MDHEN, CDR2 SYDVKM. DNA of the CDR3: TGTGCCAGCAGGCTCGCCGGGGGAGGCCCGCCAGATACGCAGTATTTT. Encoded protein: CASRLAGGGPPDTQYF.

This chain connects TRBV4-2 to TRBJ2-7; TRBD2 matches at 7 bases. The CDR3 totals 16 residues. CDR1 is LGHNA, CDR2 YNFKEQ, per germline. The V gene end was trimmed by 3 bases and the J gene end by 4 bases; junction bases not matched to a gene: 12. CDR3 residues: CASSQTSGLTPYEQYF. Written as DNA, the CDR3 is TGTGCCAGCAGCCAGACCTCGGGACTAACCCCTTACGAGCAGTACTTC.

This chain links TRBV4-2 with TRBJ1-2; no clear D gene. Germline values: CDR1 LGHNA, CDR2 YNFKEQ. CDR3 size: 16 residues. Trimming removed 3 bases at V and 4 bases at J, with 18 bases between. The CDR3 is CASSQEAYDTLYGYTF. CDR3 DNA sequence: TGTGCCAGCAGCCAGGAGGCTTATGATACTCTCTATGGCTACACCTTC.

J is TRBJ1-1 and V is TRBV7-8; D may be TRBD1 (5 bases). Per germline, CDR1 SGHVS and CDR2 FQNEAQ. With 5 bases removed from V and 0 bases from J, the gap between germline ends came to 10 bases. This CDR3 is built from 14 residues. CDR3: CASSQRQLNTEAFF. As DNA, the CDR3 is TGTGCCAGCAGCCAAAGACAGTTGAACACTGAAGCTTTCTTT.

The rearrangement uses TRBV28 and TRBJ2-7, with 10 nucleotides matching TRBD2. With V trimmed by 5 bases and J by 1 base, 11 bases remained unmatched. The CDR3 runs to 17 residues. Per the germline V gene, CDR1 is MDHEN and CDR2 is SYDVKM. The CDR3 loop reads CASSQSRTSGTSYEQYF. In DNA form, the CDR3 reads TGTGCCAGCAGTCAGTCCCGGACTAGCGGTACGTCCTACGAGCAGTACTTC. The variable domain in full, with the rest retrieved from reference TRBV28 and TRBJ2-7, is DVKVTQSSRYLVKRTGEKVFLECVQDMDHENMFWYRQDPGLGLRLIYFSYDVKMKEKGDIPEGYSVSREKKERFSLILESASTNQTSMYLCASSQSRTSGTSYEQYFGPGTRLTVT.

The CDR3 here is CASSVAPQGYEQYF. CDR3 DNA: TGTGCCAGCAGCGTAGCTCCCCAGGGCTACGAGCAGTACTTC. The rearrangement uses TRBV9 and TRBJ2-7; possible D gene TRBD1, 5 bases. Germline V CDR1 and CDR2: SGDLS, YYNGEE. The CDR3 spans 14 residues. V lost 0 bases and J lost 3, with 10 bases in between.

Points on this clone: A junction end diverges from the germline sequence, so it may reflect a read error. This rearrangement joins TRBV11-2 to TRBJ1-4, with no clear D. The CDR3 loop spans 14 amino acids. Germline V CDR1 and CDR2: SGHAT, FQNNGV. CDR3 loop: CASSLDSTNGKLFF. The CDR3 nucleotides read TGTGCCAGCAGCTTAGACTCAACTAATGGAAAACTGTTTTTT.

J is TRBJ1-5 and V is TRBV18; D may be TRBD1 (5 bases). The CDR3 runs 14 residues. Germline V gene lookup returns CDR1 KGHSH and CDR2 LQKENI. Between the trimmed V and J ends, which lost 5 bases and 5 bases, there was a span of 13 bases. In DNA form, the CDR3 reads TGTGCCAGCTCAGTTTCAGGGCTGGATCAGCCCCAGCATTTT. Protein sequence: CASSVSGLDQPQHF.

This chain links TRBV4-1 with TRBJ2-2; 8 bases are a match to TRBD1. The CDR3 spans 15 residues. After removal of 2 bases from V and 4 bases from J, the junction contained 3 bases not matched to a gene. Germline assignment: CDR1 MGHRA and CDR2 YSYEKL. CDR3 residues: CASSQQGAPTGELFF. In nucleotides, the CDR3 is TGCGCCAGCAGCCAACAGGGGGCCCCCACCGGGGAGCTGTTTTTT.

V gene TRBV7-8 combines with J gene TRBJ1-1, with a possible D match to TRBD1 (5 bases). The CDR3 is 13 residues long. The germline V gene has CDR1 SGHVS and CDR2 FQNEAQ. V shed 1 base and J shed 4 bases, with 7 bases lying between them. The CDR3 sequence is CASSLGGGTEAFF. For the CDR3, the DNA is TGTGCCAGCAGCTTAGGTGGGGGCACTGAAGCTTTCTTT.

V gene TRBV5-1 combines with J gene TRBJ2-7, with 7 bases fitting TRBD1. From germline, CDR1 is SGHRS and CDR2 YFSETQ. V dropped 4 bases and J dropped 4; count of bases not matched to a gene: 11. The length of the CDR3 is 15 residues. The DNA of the CDR3 is TGCGCCAGCAGCCACTTCGGGACAGAGACATACGAGCAGTACTTC. It specifies CASSHFGTETYEQYF.

The chain joins TRBV13 to TRBJ2-1, with D possibly being TRBD2 (6 bases). The CDR3 is 19 residues long. V was trimmed by 1 base and J by 0 bases, leaving 19 bases between them. Germline V gene sequence: CDR1 PRHDT, CDR2 FYEKMQ (reference sequence). CDR3 nucleotide sequence: TGTGCCAGCAGCTTAGTTGCCCAGCGGGCCTTAGTCTCCTACAATGAGCAGTTCTTC. Its protein is CASSLVAQRALVSYNEQFF.

The chain couples TRBV2 to TRBJ2-1; D ambiguous. Germline CDR1 is SNHLY and CDR2 is FYNNEI. This CDR3 comprises 13 residues. The V gene lost 6 bases and the J gene lost 5 bases, with 11 bases spanning the gap. CDR3 nucleotides: TGTGCCAGCAGCGTTTCCCGGGACAATGAGCAGTTCTTC. Its translation is CASSVSRDNEQFF.

This rearrangement joins TRBV7-9 to TRBJ1-4; 8 bases agree with TRBD1. The CDR3 has 14 amino acids. The germline gives CDR1 SEHNR, CDR2 FQNEAQ (reference sequence). J was trimmed by 7 bases and V by 5 bases; bases with no gene match: 6. The CDR3 spells CASSVGQESEKLFF. The CDR3 DNA is TGTGCCAGCAGCGTGGGACAGGAAAGTGAAAAACTGTTTTTT.

This sequence joins TRBV9 and TRBJ2-1; 7 bases match TRBD2. The CDR3 loop spans 15 amino acids. CDR1 SGDLS and CDR2 YYNGEE come from the germline V gene. After removal of 0 bases from V and 7 bases from J, the junction contained 7 bases not matched to a gene. DNA for the CDR3: TGTGCCAGCAGCGTAGCGACGGGAGGAGGTAATGAGCAGTTCTTC. This sequence encodes CASSVATGGGNEQFF.